The T cell receptor beta chain under discussion was sequenced for a study of PD-1 blockade in classical Hodgkin lymphoma. Time point denoted: cycle 4 day 1 (C4D1), after less than 7 weeks of nivolumab. With no exception, relapse followed autologous stem cell transplantation in all patients, and brentuximab vedotin exposure varied. Researchers report purifying CD4+ T cells from thawed PBMCs by magnetic negative selection. Data came from immunoSEQ multiplex PCR; TCRdb stores just in-frame clones and leaves some out. The sample lists more than 10,000 clones, 88% occurring once. The CDR3 covers 14 residues. Germline CDR1 SGHTA, CDR2 FQGNSA. V lost 9 bases and J lost 2, with 15 bases in between.

The sequences come from CD4+ T cells from blood, collected before the fourth cycle of nivolumab. V gene TRBV7-2 combines with J gene TRBJ2-3; no clear D. The receptor was derived from a human donor with classical Hodgkin lymphoma. CDR3 DNA: TGTGCCAGTTCGGCCTCATCCTACACAGATACGCAGTATTTT. Translating it yields CASSASSYTDTQYF.